This TCR beta chain was observed in a study of shared clonotypes between healthy human individuals. Details on this clone: As yet, its antigen is unknown.

Within Nashville, Tennessee resided all donors, each a Caucasian adult. Whole-study results and caveats: Some clonotypes were shared by all four sorted-subset donors, while others were not shared. The non-shared ones had lower generation probabilities than the shared ones. Between a handful of donors, naive CD4 clonotypes were shared at a level of approximately 5%. Naive subsets, compared against memory subsets, generally had larger estimated richness values.

There are 15 residues in the CDR3. Trimming removed 4 bases from V and 2 bases from J; junction bases left unmatched: 2. Germline CDR1 MGHRA, CDR2 YSYEKL. The assay was immunoSEQ multiplex PCR, and TCRdb's table has in-frame clones only and misses some. The data hold 2 million to 2.5 million clones, with 90% to 95% observed a single time. The TCR sequence derives from a man younger than 35 in good health. Some clones in this sample may be carry-over from other donors' samples. The sample was naive CD4+ T cells from PBMCs. Subset given: CD45RA+ positively selected. This chain uses TRBV4-1 with TRBJ2-7, with 13 nucleotides matching TRBD2. The CDR3 region is CASSPGLAGPYEQYF. CDR3 coding DNA: TGCGCCAGCAGCCCGGGACTAGCGGGACCCTACGAGCAGTACTTC.